Listed below are T cell receptor beta chains from one sample, sequenced in a study of CXCR3-negative and CXCR3-positive naive CD8 T cells. TCRdb re-called the 5' RACE reads; every CDR3 protein appears as one record, without DNA. This listing includes 100,000 to 150,000 distinct CDR3 sequences. Sequencing used naive CXCR3- CD8+ T cells from blood. The receptors come from a human donor in good health. Some clones in this sample may be carry-over from other donors' samples. CDR3s include the opening cysteine and the closing phenylalanine or tryptophan. The order of the fields is V gene, J gene, CDR3 protein.

V: TRBV7-2
J: TRBJ2-1
CDR3: CASSWPNNEQFF

V: TRBV3-1
J: TRBJ2-7
CDR3: CASSQDVAGAAYEQYF

V: TRBV4-2
J: TRBJ2-7
CDR3: CASSQDGTTYEQYF

V: TRBV28
J: TRBJ2-7
CDR3: CASGGLAGWISYEQYF

V: TRBV11-2
J: TRBJ2-7
CDR3: CASSSSLTGLASYEQYF

V: TRBV12-3/TRBV12-4
J: TRBJ1-1
CDR3: CASSLGQYFLF

V: TRBV4-3
J: TRBJ2-3
CDR3: CASSQKDSITDTQYF

V: TRBV20-1
J: TRBJ2-3
CDR3: CSAAQGGERGYF

V: TRBV5-1
J: TRBJ2-1
CDR3: CASRGDNEQFF

V: TRBV29-1
J: TRBJ2-7
CDR3: CSVENLSSYEQYF

V: TRBV2
J: TRBJ2-7
CDR3: CASTWEVNEQYF

V: TRBV20-1
J: TRBJ2-7
CDR3: CSARDPGPKYEQYF

V: TRBV11-2
J: TRBJ2-7
CDR3: CASSLPGLERGYEQYF

V: TRBV12-3/TRBV12-4
J: TRBJ1-1
CDR3: CASSLARAGGAFF

V: TRBV7-6
J: TRBJ2-7
CDR3: CASSSNHYEQYF

V: TRBV5-6
J: TRBJ2-1
CDR3: CASSTGTTPLYNEQFF

V: TRBV29-1
J: TRBJ2-7
CDR3: CSVRDTNYEQYF

V: TRBV12-3/TRBV12-4
J: TRBJ2-5
CDR3: CASKAAGGQETQYF

V: TRBV20-1
J: TRBJ2-7
CDR3: CSARGQGLVYEQYF

V: TRBV2
J: TRBJ2-1
CDR3: CASSFSTSGGYNEQFF

V: TRBV6-5
J: TRBJ2-1
CDR3: CASKGQGANNEQFF

V: TRBV21-1
J: TRBJ2-1
CDR3: CASSQGTSRQFF

V: TRBV28
J: TRBJ2-7
CDR3: CASRGAIRGWGYEQYF

V: TRBV4-1
J: TRBJ2-3
CDR3: CASSPRGSTDTQYF

V: TRBV4-3
J: TRBJ1-1
CDR3: CASSQDQGGRSEAFF

V: TRBV5-6
J: TRBJ1-2
CDR3: CASSLGAGAPMSGYTF

V: TRBV28
J: TRBJ2-5
CDR3: CASSSTSGMRETQYF

V: TRBV6-2/TRBV6-3
J: TRBJ2-7
CDR3: CASSFSTGDYEQYF

V: TRBV20-1
J: TRBJ2-1
CDR3: CSADGGDPPPLYNEQFF

V: TRBV7-9
J: TRBJ2-7
CDR3: CASSKLAGGSTYEQYF

V: TRBV7-9
J: TRBJ2-1
CDR3: CASSLVPNEQFF

V: TRBV5-1
J: TRBJ2-5
CDR3: CASSLDGGEETQYF

V: TRBV12-3/TRBV12-4
J: TRBJ1-4
CDR3: CASSSTRTATNEKLFF

V: TRBV19
J: TRBJ1-1
CDR3: CASSFQTGGNTEAFF

V: TRBV28
J: TRBJ2-5
CDR3: CASSLLPGETQYF

V: TRBV7-3
J: TRBJ1-1
CDR3: CASSPNLGLNTEAFF

V: TRBV28
J: TRBJ2-7
CDR3: CASSFRDRGHEQYF

V: TRBV12-1
J: TRBJ2-5
CDR3: CASSFVVETQYF

V: TRBV29-1
J: TRBJ1-1
CDR3: CSVETGGAGTEAFF

V: TRBV5-4
J: TRBJ2-7
CDR3: CASSPGTATYEQYF

V: TRBV2
J: TRBJ2-7
CDR3: CASSKFAQGPAGEQYF

V: TRBV20-1
J: TRBJ2-5
CDR3: CSARAGGFQETQYF

V: TRBV4-2
J: TRBJ2-1
CDR3: CASSLRTGGFYNEQFF

V: TRBV7-3
J: TRBJ2-2
CDR3: CASRSAFTGELFF